These 32 T cell receptor beta chains originate from one sample sequenced in a study of vaccination and CD4 T cells after COVID-19. Their recognized antigens are unknown. An Oncomine TCR Beta short-read assay was used to sequence the DNA from cultured CD4+ T cells. TCRdb passed the PCR reads through MiXCR, listing each CDR3 protein once. The data contain fewer than 15,000 distinct CDR3 sequences, around 41% of them seen just once; the ten biggest clones take up just under 9.5%. Documented treatment: approximately 9-day PBMC culture with coronavirus spike peptide pools or control peptides (ViraFEST assay). The sequenced material came from CD4+ T cells from blood, cultured in vitro. The source of these receptors is a human donor who had recovered from COVID-19.

In its sample, this clonotype was seen once. The V gene is TRBV15, the J gene TRBJ2-3, with 9 bases aligning to TRBD1. Germline V gene sequence: CDR1 LNHNV, CDR2 YYDKDF (reference sequence). Trimming cost V 3 bases and J 4 bases; bases outside gene matches: 2. CDR3 length: 14 residues. The CDR3 is CATSRGQGSDTQYF. In DNA form, the CDR3 reads TGTGCCACCAGCAGGGGACAGGGATCAGATACGCAGTATTTT.

Only a few counts were recorded for this clonotype. V gene TRBV21-1 combines with J gene TRBJ1-2. TRBV21-1 is assigned pseudogene status. The CDR3 is 13 amino acids. The CDR3 region is CASSKGLDGGYTF. CDR3 DNA sequence: TGTGCCAGCAGCAAAGGGCTCGACGGGGGCTACACCTTC.

The chain joins TRBV12-3 or TRBV12-4 to TRBJ1-6; the D is unclear. The CDR3 has 15 amino acids. V gave up 4 bases and J gave up 4 bases, with 11 bases separating them. CDR3 sequence reads: CASSSHTGYNSPLHF. In DNA, the CDR3 is TGTGCCAGCAGTTCCCATACCGGATATAATTCACCCCTCCACTTT.

This sequence joins TRBV18 and TRBJ2-5; D not certain. The CDR3 loop spans 11 amino acids. CDR1 and CDR2 from the germline V gene are KGHSH and LQKENI. V dropped 2 bases and J dropped 3 bases, with 1 base sitting between them. CDR3 residues: CASSPEETQYF. The DNA of the CDR3 is TGTGCCAGCTCACCAGAAGAGACCCAGTACTTC.

The chain carries TRBV5-1 and TRBJ1-2; D gene unclear. Germline V gene lookup returns CDR1 SGHRS and CDR2 YFSETQ. This CDR3 region has 15 residues. With 0 bases removed from V and 2 bases from J, the gap between germline ends came to 11 bases. The CDR3, as DNA: TGCGCCAGCAGCTTGGCTCAGCTAAGGAACTATGGCTACACCTTC. This translates into CASSLAQLRNYGYTF. Based on the CDR3 plus reference TRBV5-1 and TRBJ1-2, the full variable domain is KAGVTQTPRYLIKTRGQQVTLSCSPISGHRSVSWYQQTPGQGLQFLFEYFSETQRNKGNFPGRFSGRQFSNSRSEMNVSTLELGDSALYLCASSLAQLRNYGYTFGSGTRLTVV.

The rearrangement joins TRBV19 to TRBJ1-1; the match to TRBD1 covers 7 bases. CDR1 is LNHDA, CDR2 SQIVND, per germline (reference sequence). This CDR3 comprises 15 residues. V lost 5 bases and J lost 2; bases outside the gene matches: 8. CDR3 protein: CASSGRQGTNTEAFF. The CDR3 DNA reads TGTGCCAGTAGTGGCAGACAGGGAACTAACACTGAAGCTTTCTTT. Variable domain in full (rest from reference TRBV19 and TRBJ1-1): DGGITQSPKYLFRKEGQNVTLSCEQNLNHDAMYWYRQDPGQGLRLIYYSQIVNDFQKGDIAEGYSVSREKKESFPLTVTSAQKNPTAFYLCASSGRQGTNTEAFFGQGTRLTVV.

The rearrangement uses TRBV20-1 and TRBJ1-1; D remains ambiguous. V lost 5 bases and J 1 base, leaving 8 bases between the germline ends. This CDR3 comprises 12 residues. Germline CDR1 is DFQATT and CDR2 is SNEGSKA (reference sequence). For the CDR3, the DNA is TGCAGTGCTTCCACATCGAACACTGAAGCTTTCTTT. This translates into CSASTSNTEAFF.

About this clonotype itself: Germline is not matched at one junction end, which may reflect a read error. This rearrangement joins TRBV7-2 to TRBJ1-1; TRBD1 might be the D (5 bases). This CDR3 has 13 amino acids. Germline V gene sequence: CDR1 SGHTA, CDR2 FQGNSA. The CDR3 loop is CASSLGRQYETFF. The CDR3 DNA follows: TGTGCCAGCAGCTTAGGACGACAGTATGAAACTTTCTTT.

This chain's CDR3 is CASTASTGNTEAFF. The CDR3 DNA is TGTGCCAGCACCGCATCGACAGGGAACACTGAAGCTTTCTTT. This chain connects TRBV6-1 to TRBJ1-1; a weak D match, TRBD1 (6 bases). Trimming pared 7 bases from V and 1 base from J, leaving 13 bases between. This CDR3 contains 14 residues. The germline V gene encodes CDR1 MNHNS and CDR2 SASEGT.

This clonotype was counted a few times. The chain is built from TRBV28 and TRBJ1-5, with a weak D call TRBD1 (5 bases). The CDR3 spans 14 residues. Looked up from germline, CDR1 is MDHEN and CDR2 is SYDVKM. V dropped 3 bases and J dropped 3 bases, with 9 bases sitting between them. The CDR3 DNA is TGTGCCAGCAGTTTGGGGGGATTCAATCAGCCCCAGCATTTT. This encodes CASSLGGFNQPQHF.

This clonotype was seen a few times. The chain has TRBV20-1 and TRBJ1-5, with 7 bases lining up with TRBD1. V lost 6 bases and J lost 4; bases outside the gene matches: 12. Looked up from germline, CDR1 is DFQATT and CDR2 is SNEGSKA (reference sequence). This CDR3 has 15 residues. The CDR3, as DNA: TGCAGTGCCGTAAGTGGTGGGACAGCTAATCAGCCCCAGCATTTT. Protein sequence: CSAVSGGTANQPQHF.

The V call is TRBV10-2, the J call TRBJ2-1, with 7 bases that match TRBD1. This CDR3 contains 12 residues. Germline CDR1 WSHSY, CDR2 SAAADI. J lost 4 bases, V lost 6 bases, and 0 bases had no gene match. The CDR3 here is CASRGQYNEQFF. The CDR3 DNA reads as TGCGCCAGCAGGGGACAGTACAATGAGCAGTTCTTC.

V is TRBV5-5 and J is TRBJ2-6, with a possible D match to TRBD1 (5 bases). This CDR3 is built from 15 residues. The V gene's germline CDR1 is SGHKS and CDR2 YYEKEE (reference sequence). Between the trimmed V and J ends, which lost 5 bases and 0 bases, there was a span of 9 bases. As DNA, the CDR3 is TGTGCCAGCAGGGACACCCGCTCTGGGGCCAACGTCCTGACTTTC. This gives the protein CASRDTRSGANVLTF.

This rearrangement joins TRBV6-2 or TRBV6-3 to TRBJ1-1; weak D call: TRBD1 (6 bases). V was trimmed by 6 bases and J by 6 bases, leaving 14 bases between them. Germline V CDR1 and CDR2: MNHEY, SVGEGT. The CDR3 is 13 amino acids. The CDR3 sequence: CASRNGQFAEAFF. The CDR3 nucleotides read TGTGCCAGCAGAAACGGACAGTTTGCTGAAGCTTTCTTT.

The chain is built from TRBV9 and TRBJ1-6; no clear D gene. CDR3 size: 14 residues. CDR1 is SGDLS, CDR2 YYNGEE, per germline. The V gene lost 0 bases and the J gene lost 7 bases, with 8 bases spanning the gap. DNA for the CDR3: TGTGCCAGCAGCGTAGGTCAAGACAATTCACCCCTCCACTTT. Protein product: CASSVGQDNSPLHF. The whole variable domain, filled in from reference TRBV9 and TRBJ1-6, reads DSGVTQTPKHLITATGQRVTLRCSPRSGDLSVYWYQQSLDQGLQFLIQYYNGEERAKGNILERFSAQQFPDLHSELNLSSLELGDSALYFCASSVGQDNSPLHFGNGTRLTVT.

This clonotype occurred once. The rearrangement uses TRBV2 and TRBJ2-1; D is unresolved. V lost 2 bases and J 7 bases, leaving 3 bases between the germline ends. The CDR3 runs to 11 residues. CDR1 and CDR2 (germline): SNHLY, FYNNEI. The CDR3 is CASSEWNEQFF. The CDR3 coding sequence is TGTGCCAGCAGTGAATGGAATGAGCAGTTCTTC. Full variable domain (missing parts from reference TRBV2 and TRBJ2-1): EPEVTQTPSHQVTQMGQEVILRCVPISNHLYFYWYRQILGQKVEFLVSFYNNEISEKSEIFDDQFSVERPDGSNFTLKIRSTKLEDSAMYFCASSEWNEQFFGPGTRLTVL.

In this sample, this clonotype turned up a few times. CDR3 sequence (DNA): TGTGCCAGCAGGACAGGTCTAAGTACCTATTCACCCCTCCACTTT. It encodes CASRTGLSTYSPLHF. The chain combines TRBV6-1 with TRBJ1-6; tentative D call: TRBD1 (6 bases). V was clipped by 6 bases and J by 8 bases, with 17 bases between them. Germline V lookup: CDR1 MNHNS, CDR2 SASEGT. The CDR3 loop spans 15 amino acids.

The rearrangement joins TRBV5-1 to TRBJ1-2, with D maybe TRBD1 (5 bases). V was shortened by 1 base and J by 4 bases, with 14 bases between the two germline ends. Germline V gene sequence: CDR1 SGHRS, CDR2 YFSETQ. CDR3 length equals 15 residues. CDR3 sequence reads: CASSLTGASLYGYTF. CDR3 DNA sequence: TGCGCCAGCAGCTTGACCGGGGCCTCACTCTATGGCTACACCTTC.

The chain employs TRBV6-5 and TRBJ2-7; possibly TRBD1 for D (5 bases). The CDR3 contains 14 residues. Between the trimmed V and J ends, which lost 2 bases and 2 bases, there was a span of 10 bases. Germline CDR1 MNHEY, CDR2 SVGAGI. The chain's CDR3 is CASSYLPGPYEQYF. The CDR3 region has the DNA TGTGCCAGCAGTTACCTTCCAGGGCCCTACGAGCAGTACTTC.

This clonotype came up a few times. The chain joins TRBV25-1 to TRBJ1-6; D remains ambiguous. The germline gives CDR1 MGHDK, CDR2 SYGVNS. The length of the CDR3 is 14 residues. V lost 6 bases, J lost 13 bases, and 19 bases lay in between. CDR3 residues: CASRAPTPSDPLHF. DNA for the CDR3: TGTGCCAGCAGGGCCCCGACCCCAAGCGATCCCCTCCACTTT.

This clonotype was detected only a few times. The V call is TRBV29-1, the J call TRBJ2-7; tentatively, D is TRBD2 (6 bases). V was clipped by 3 bases and J by 4 bases, with 10 bases between them. The CDR3 extends over 12 amino acids. CDR1 and CDR2 (germline): SQVTM, ANQGSEA. The CDR3 nucleotides are TGCAGCGTTGACTTGGCGGGATACGAGCAGTACTTC. Its protein product is CSVDLAGYEQYF.

The chain combines TRBV5-1 with TRBJ2-5, with 7 bases fitting TRBD2. CDR3 length equals 15 residues. Per the germline V gene, CDR1 is SGHRS and CDR2 is YFSETQ. Trimming cost V 4 bases and J 3 bases; bases outside gene matches: 9. CDR3 in DNA: TGCGCCAGCAGCCAACGCGGGGCGGGGGAAGAGACCCAGTACTTC. This sequence encodes CASSQRGAGEETQYF.

This clonotype was seen more than once but under ten times. The V call is TRBV7-8, the J call TRBJ1-5; 7 positions agree with TRBD1. Germline lookup yields CDR1 SGHVS and CDR2 FQNEAQ. This CDR3 comprises 14 residues. The junction had 5 bases not matched to a gene; V was cut back by 5 bases and J by 4 bases. As DNA, the CDR3 is TGTGCCAGCAGCCAGGGACAGTCTAATCAGCCCCAGCATTTT. Amino acids: CASSQGQSNQPQHF. The variable domain in full, completed from reference TRBV7-8 and TRBJ1-5, reads GAGVSQSPRYKVAKRGQDVALRCDPISGHVSLFWYQQALGQGPEFLTYFQNEAQLDKSGLPSDRFFAERPEGSVSTLKIQRTQQEDSAVYLCASSQGQSNQPQHFGDGTRLSIL.

In this sample, this clonotype turned up a few times. V and J are TRBV7-6 and TRBJ1-5; TRBD1 matches 8 bases. The trim removed 5 bases at V and 3 bases at J, leaving 12 bases unmatched. Germline V gene data show CDR1 as SGHVS and CDR2 as FNYEAQ. CDR3 length equals 17 residues. Here the CDR3 reads CASSPIQGAWANQPQHF. The CDR3 DNA follows: TGTGCCAGCAGCCCGATTCAGGGGGCGTGGGCCAATCAGCCCCAGCATTTT.

This clonotype was seen a handful of times. This chain connects TRBV7-8 to TRBJ2-3, with 7 bases fitting TRBD2. With V trimmed by 8 bases and J by 2 bases, 13 bases remained unmatched. The CDR3 spans 16 residues. The germline gives CDR1 SGHVS, CDR2 FQNEAQ. CDR3 protein: CASCIGRGIPTDTQYF. DNA for the CDR3: TGTGCCAGCTGCATCGGGCGGGGGATTCCCACAGATACGCAGTATTTT.

The sample holds a few counts of this clonotype. V usage is TRBV12-3 or TRBV12-4 and J usage is TRBJ2-5, with TRBD2 as a possible D gene (6 bases). The CDR3 consists of 14 residues. Trimming shortened V by 4 bases and J by 4 bases, and 13 bases separated the two germline ends. DNA of the CDR3: TGTGCCAGCAGTTCCGGCGGGGTTCGAGAGACCCAGTACTTC. This encodes CASSSGGVRETQYF.

This clonotype came up a few times. The chain joins TRBV19 to TRBJ1-1; maybe TRBD1 (5 bases). V was clipped by 5 bases and J by 6 bases, with 13 bases between them. The germline gives CDR1 LNHDA, CDR2 SQIVND (reference sequence). This CDR3 spans 13 amino acids. This CDR3 reads CASSLPDSSEAFF. The DNA for the CDR3 is TGTGCCAGTAGTCTCCCAGACAGCTCTGAAGCTTTCTTT.

This chain connects TRBV5-1 to TRBJ2-1, with 13 bases matching TRBD2. V shed 6 bases, J shed 4 bases, and the junction held 7 bases outside the gene matches. CDR3 length: 16 residues. The germline CDR1 and CDR2 sequences are SGHRS and YFSETQ. The chain's CDR3 is CASTRTSGSPYNEQFF. The CDR3 DNA follows: TGCGCCAGCACCCGGACTAGCGGGAGCCCGTACAATGAGCAGTTCTTC.

V gene TRBV20-1 combines with J gene TRBJ2-7, with 9 bases lining up with TRBD2. The length of the CDR3 is 13 residues. Germline CDR1 is DFQATT and CDR2 is SNEGSKA (reference sequence). V gave up 3 bases and J gave up 5 bases; unmatched junction bases: 5. Written as DNA, the CDR3 is TGCAGTGCTAGTTGGGGGACTAGCCACGAGCAGTACTTC. This translates into CSASWGTSHEQYF.

This clonotype was counted only a few times. The chain carries TRBV7-8 and TRBJ2-2, with unresolved D. Germline lookup yields CDR1 SGHVS and CDR2 FQNEAQ. This CDR3 comprises 14 residues. Trimming cost V 2 bases and J 5 bases, with 9 bases left between them. CDR3 coding DNA: TGTGCCAGCAGCTTATTAATCCTGACCGGGGAGCTGTTTTTT. As protein: CASSLLILTGELFF.

This clonotype turned up a few times. V usage is TRBV20-1 and J usage is TRBJ1-1; D is undetermined. Germline V gives CDR1 DFQATT, CDR2 SNEGSKA (reference sequence). The CDR3 is 14 amino acids. V dropped 6 bases and J dropped 0 bases, with 14 bases sitting between them. The chain's CDR3 is CSALMELMNTEAFF. Here the CDR3 DNA reads TGCAGTGCCCTTATGGAGCTTATGAACACTGAAGCTTTCTTT.

The V gene is TRBV21-1, the J gene TRBJ2-1; no check of the table's D call, TRBD2, against the DNA was made. TRBV21-1 is reported as a pseudogene. The CDR3 length is 15 residues. CDR3 DNA: TGTGCCAGCAGCATGCGACTAGCGGGTTACAATGAGCAGTTCTTC. This encodes CASSMRLAGYNEQFF.